Following are 3 T cell receptor beta chains from one sample sequenced in a study of CD8 T cells in ankylosing spondylitis. One entry per CDR3 protein results from TCRdb running MiXCR on the 5' RACE reads. Found here are some 250,000 distinct CDR3 sequences, around a tenth of them singletons; the top ten hold under 7%. The sample consisted of blood, either unsorted or a sorted T cell fraction (not recorded which). All receptors derive from a male donor with ankylosing spondylitis or in good health (not recorded which).

This clonotype was detected a few times. The chain has TRBV15 and TRBJ2-7; TRBD1 is a possible D gene (6 bases). Deletions cut 1 base from V and 4 bases from J, with 20 bases between. The CDR3 is made up of 17 amino acids. Germline-derived CDR1 and CDR2 are LNHNV and YYDKDF (reference sequence). Here the CDR3 DNA reads TGTGCCACCAGCAGAGGGGGGCTAGGCCGAGGGGCGTACGAGCAGTACTTC. Residues: CATSRGGLGRGAYEQYF.

This chain connects TRBV11-2 to TRBJ1-1; a possible D gene is TRBD1 (5 bases). Germline CDR1 reads SGHAT; CDR2 reads FQNNGV. There are 14 residues in the CDR3. V gave up 5 bases and J gave up 3 bases, with 13 bases separating them. The CDR3 spells CASSTAGMYTEAFF. Here the CDR3 DNA reads TGTGCCAGCAGCACGGCAGGGATGTACACTGAAGCTTTCTTT. Filled out from reference TRBV11-2 and TRBJ1-1, the complete variable domain reads EAGVAQSPRYKIIEKRQSVAFWCNPISGHATLYWYQQILGQGPKLLIQFQNNGVVDDSQLPKDRFSAERLKGVDSTLKIQPAKLEDSAVYLCASSTAGMYTEAFFGQGTRLTVV.

There are a few counts of this clonotype. The V gene is TRBV4-1, the J gene TRBJ2-7, with unresolved D. Trimming left V 1 base short and J 3 bases short, with 13 bases between. This CDR3 has 15 amino acids. Germline CDR1 and CDR2: MGHRA and YSYEKL. CDR3 sequence reads: CASSQAAPPNYEQYF. The CDR3 region has the DNA TGCGCCAGCAGCCAAGCGGCCCCTCCGAACTACGAGCAGTACTTC.